A selection of T cell receptor beta chains follows, all from one sample in a study of beta chain features in type 1 diabetes. Method: immunoSEQ multiplex PCR; TCRdb's copy keeps in-frame clones and lacks some. The sample contains approximately 170,000 clones, approximately 8.4% of which appear only once. The sample comprised central memory CD4+ T cells from blood. The receptors were gathered from a woman under 30 in good health. CDR3s include the opening cysteine and the closing phenylalanine or tryptophan. Each record gives: clone size, V gene, CDR3 length, J gene, D gene, CDR3 protein, CDR3 DNA. A D gene is named only where the DNA matches it firmly. Clone size is not always given. Where it is, it says once, few, many or a class for expanded clones.

few	TRBV30	13	TRBJ1-2	.	CAWSVQGVGGYTF	TGTGCCTGGAGTGTACAAGGGGTGGGGGGCTACACCTTC
.	TRBV28	12	TRBJ2-1	.	CASSLPGHEQFF	TGTGCCAGCTCCCTCCCTGGGCATGAGCAGTTCTTC
.	TRBV5-1	15	TRBJ2-7	.	CASSLAGGQGDEQYF	TGCGCCAGCAGCTTGGCCGGCGGCCAAGGGGACGAGCAGTACTTC
.	TRBV7-9	12	TRBJ1-1	.	CASSSRDTEAFF	TGTGCCAGCAGCAGCCGGGACACTGAAGCTTTCTTT
.	TRBV4-2	17	TRBJ2-6	TRBD1	CASSQARTGSGANVLTF	TGTGCCAGCAGCCAAGCCCGGACAGGCTCTGGGGCCAACGTCCTGACTTTC
.	TRBV9	15	TRBJ2-5	.	CASSFSGGSQETQYF	TGTGCCAGCAGCTTTAGTGGGGGGTCCCAAGAGACCCAGTACTTC
.	TRBV2	14	TRBJ1-3	.	CASSRDLNERTIYF	TGTGCCAGCAGTCGAGACCTTAATGAGAGGACCATATATTTT
few	TRBV5-4	17	TRBJ2-2	TRBD1	CASSLGTRTGETGELFF	TGTGCCAGCAGCTTGGGCACTAGGACAGGGGAAACCGGGGAGCTGTTTTTT
few	TRBV27	14	TRBJ1-5	TRBD1	CASSFRTGDQPQHF	TGTGCCAGCAGTTTCAGGACAGGAGATCAGCCCCAGCATTTT
.	TRBV4-2	18	TRBJ2-6	TRBD1	CASSPRAGTGGSSNVLTF	TGTGCCAGCAGCCCGCGGGCCGGGACAGGGGGCTCCTCCAACGTCCTGACTTTC
few	TRBV6-6	11	TRBJ2-1	.	CASSLIGEQFF	TGTGCCAGCAGTTTAATCGGTGAGCAGTTCTTC
.	TRBV30	13	TRBJ1-1	.	CAWSGDRSPEAFF	TGTGCCTGGAGTGGAGACAGGTCCCCCGAGGCTTTCTTT
.	TRBV30	13	TRBJ1-3	.	CAWSRSSGNTIYF	TGTGCCTGGAGTCGTAGCTCCGGAAACACCATATATTTT
.	TRBV18	13	TRBJ2-7	TRBD1	CASSSGTGYEQYF	TGTGCCAGCTCATCCGGGACAGGTTACGAGCAGTACTTC
few	TRBV30	15	TRBJ2-5	TRBD2	CAWGEGAGGEETQYF	TGTGCCTGGGGCGAGGGAGCGGGGGGTGAAGAGACCCAGTACTTC
once	TRBV5-1	16	TRBJ2-3	.	CASSLWVVGGTDTQYF	TGCGCCAGCAGCTTGTGGGTGGTAGGAGGCACAGATACGCAGTATTTT